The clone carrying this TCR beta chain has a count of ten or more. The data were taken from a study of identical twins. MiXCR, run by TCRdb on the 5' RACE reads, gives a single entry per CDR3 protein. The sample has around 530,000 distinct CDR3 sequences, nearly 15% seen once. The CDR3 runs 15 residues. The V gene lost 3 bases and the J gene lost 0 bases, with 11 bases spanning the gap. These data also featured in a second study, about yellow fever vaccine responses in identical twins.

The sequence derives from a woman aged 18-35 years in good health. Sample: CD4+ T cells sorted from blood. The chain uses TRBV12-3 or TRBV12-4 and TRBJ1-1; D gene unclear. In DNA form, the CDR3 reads TGTGCCAGCAGTTTCGAGGAGAAAATGAACACTGAAGCTTTCTTT. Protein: CASSFEEKMNTEAFF.